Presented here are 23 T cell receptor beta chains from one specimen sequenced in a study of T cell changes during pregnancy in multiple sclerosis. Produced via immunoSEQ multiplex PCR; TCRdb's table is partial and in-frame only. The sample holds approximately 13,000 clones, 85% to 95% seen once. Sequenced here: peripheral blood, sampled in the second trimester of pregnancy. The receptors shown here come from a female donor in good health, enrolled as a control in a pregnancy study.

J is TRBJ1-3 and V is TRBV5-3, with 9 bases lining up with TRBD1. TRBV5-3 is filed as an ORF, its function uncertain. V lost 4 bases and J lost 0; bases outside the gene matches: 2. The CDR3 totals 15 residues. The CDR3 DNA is TGTGCCAGAAGCCCGACAGGGGGCTCTGGAAACACCATATATTTT. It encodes CARSPTGGSGNTIYF.

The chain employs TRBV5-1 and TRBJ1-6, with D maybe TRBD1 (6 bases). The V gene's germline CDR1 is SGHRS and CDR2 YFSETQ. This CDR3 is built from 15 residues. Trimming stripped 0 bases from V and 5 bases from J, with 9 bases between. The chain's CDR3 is CASSLEQGNNSPLHF. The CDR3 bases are TGCGCCAGCAGCTTGGAACAGGGTAATAATTCACCCCTCCACTTT.

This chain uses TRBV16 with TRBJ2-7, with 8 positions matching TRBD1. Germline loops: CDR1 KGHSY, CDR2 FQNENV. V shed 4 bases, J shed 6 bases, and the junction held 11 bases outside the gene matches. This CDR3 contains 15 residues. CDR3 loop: CASSPYPGGAVEQYF. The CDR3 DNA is TGTGCCAGCAGCCCATACCCAGGGGGCGCGGTCGAGCAGTACTTC. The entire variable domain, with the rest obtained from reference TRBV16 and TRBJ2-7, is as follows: GEEVAQTPKHLVRGEGQKAKLYCAPIKGHSYVFWYQQVLKNEFKFLISFQNENVFDETGMPKERFSAKCLPNSPCSLEIQATKLEDSAVYFCASSPYPGGAVEQYFGPGTRLTVT.

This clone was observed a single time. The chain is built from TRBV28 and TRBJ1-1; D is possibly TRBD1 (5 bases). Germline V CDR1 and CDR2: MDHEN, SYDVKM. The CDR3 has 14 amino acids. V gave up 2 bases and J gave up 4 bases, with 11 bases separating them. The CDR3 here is CASSLGGASTEAFF. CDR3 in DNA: TGTGCCAGCAGTTTAGGAGGGGCGAGCACTGAAGCTTTCTTT.

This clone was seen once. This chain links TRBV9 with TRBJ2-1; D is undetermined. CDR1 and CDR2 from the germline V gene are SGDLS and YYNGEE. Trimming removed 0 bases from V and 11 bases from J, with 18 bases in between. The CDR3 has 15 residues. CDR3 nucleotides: TGTGCCAGCAGCGTAGGAGTCACCCACCCAAATCAGCAGTTCTTC. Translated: CASSVGVTHPNQQFF.

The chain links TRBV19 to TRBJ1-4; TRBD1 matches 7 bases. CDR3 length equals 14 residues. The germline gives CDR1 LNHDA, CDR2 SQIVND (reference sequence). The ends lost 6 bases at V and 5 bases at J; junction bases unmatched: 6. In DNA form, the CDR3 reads TGTGCCAGTAGCTCGGGACAGCTAAATGAAAAACTGTTTTTT. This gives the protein CASSSGQLNEKLFF.

CDR3 amino acids: CASSYTGGRREQFF. The CDR3 DNA reads TGTGCCAGCAGTTACACGGGAGGCCGCAGAGAGCAGTTCTTC. V is TRBV6-5 and J is TRBJ2-1; 7 positions agree with TRBD2. The CDR3 contains 14 residues. Germline assignment: CDR1 MNHEY and CDR2 SVGAGI. J lost 10 bases, V lost 2 bases, and 8 bases had no gene match.

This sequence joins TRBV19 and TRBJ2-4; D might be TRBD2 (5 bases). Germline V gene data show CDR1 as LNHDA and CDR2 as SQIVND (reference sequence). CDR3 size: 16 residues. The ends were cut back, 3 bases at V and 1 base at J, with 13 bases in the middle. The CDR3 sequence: CASSILPGSAKNIQYF. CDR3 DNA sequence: TGTGCCAGTAGTATTCTTCCGGGGAGCGCCAAAAACATTCAGTACTTC.

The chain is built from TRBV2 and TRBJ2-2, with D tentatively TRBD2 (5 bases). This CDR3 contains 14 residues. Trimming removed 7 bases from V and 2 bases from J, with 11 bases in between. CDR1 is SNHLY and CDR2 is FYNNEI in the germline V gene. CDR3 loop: CASNLRDNTGELFF. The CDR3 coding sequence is TGTGCCAGCAACCTCCGGGATAACACCGGGGAGCTGTTTTTT. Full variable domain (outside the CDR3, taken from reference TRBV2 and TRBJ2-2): EPEVTQTPSHQVTQMGQEVILRCVPISNHLYFYWYRQILGQKVEFLVSFYNNEISEKSEIFDDQFSVERPDGSNFTLKIRSTKLEDSAMYFCASNLRDNTGELFFGEGSRLTVL.

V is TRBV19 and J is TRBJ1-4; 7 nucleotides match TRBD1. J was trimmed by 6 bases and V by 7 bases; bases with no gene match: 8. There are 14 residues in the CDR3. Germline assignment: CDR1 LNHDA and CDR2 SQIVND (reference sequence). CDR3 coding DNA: TGTGCCAGTACCCAGGACAGGCAGGATGAAAAACTGTTTTTT. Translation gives CASTQDRQDEKLFF.

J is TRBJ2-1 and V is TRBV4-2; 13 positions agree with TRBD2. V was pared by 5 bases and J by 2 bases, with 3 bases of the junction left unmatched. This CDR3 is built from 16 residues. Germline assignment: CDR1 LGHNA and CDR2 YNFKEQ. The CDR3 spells CASSAGLAGAYNEQFF. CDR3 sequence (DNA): TGTGCCAGCAGCGCCGGACTAGCGGGGGCCTACAATGAGCAGTTCTTC.

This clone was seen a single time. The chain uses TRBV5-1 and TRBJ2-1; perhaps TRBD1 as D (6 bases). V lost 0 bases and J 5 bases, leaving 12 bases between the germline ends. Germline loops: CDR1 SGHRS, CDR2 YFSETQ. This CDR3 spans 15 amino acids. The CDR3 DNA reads TGCGCCAGCAGCTTGGATGGACAGATCGACAATGAGCAGTTCTTC. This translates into CASSLDGQIDNEQFF.

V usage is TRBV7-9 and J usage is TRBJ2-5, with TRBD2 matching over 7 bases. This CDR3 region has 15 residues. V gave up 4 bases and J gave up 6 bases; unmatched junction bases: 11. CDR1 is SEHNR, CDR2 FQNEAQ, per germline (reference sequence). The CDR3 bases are TGTGCCAGCAGCTCACCCCCCTGGGGGGGACAGACCCAGTACTTC. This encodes CASSSPPWGGQTQYF.

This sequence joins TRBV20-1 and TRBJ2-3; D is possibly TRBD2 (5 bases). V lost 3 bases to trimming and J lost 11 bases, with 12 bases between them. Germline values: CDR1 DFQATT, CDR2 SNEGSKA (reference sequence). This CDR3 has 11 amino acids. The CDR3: CSASSSREQYF. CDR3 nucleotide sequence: TGCAGTGCTAGTAGCTCCCGGGAGCAGTATTTT.

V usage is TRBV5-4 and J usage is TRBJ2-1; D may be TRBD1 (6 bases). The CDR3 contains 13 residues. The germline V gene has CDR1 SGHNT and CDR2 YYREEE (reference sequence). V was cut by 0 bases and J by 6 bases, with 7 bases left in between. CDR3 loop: CASSLVGGNEQFF. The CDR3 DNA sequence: TGTGCCAGCAGCTTGGTAGGGGGCAATGAGCAGTTCTTC.

DNA of the CDR3: TGCGCCAGCAGCCCGGACAGGGGAGGCTACGAGCAGTACTTC. The encoded protein is CASSPDRGGYEQYF. This chain uses TRBV5-1 with TRBJ2-5; 9 bases map to TRBD1. The end of the DNA is better explained by TRBJ2-7, so the J call may be wrong. The germline CDR1 and CDR2 sequences are SGHRS and YFSETQ. There are 14 residues in the CDR3.

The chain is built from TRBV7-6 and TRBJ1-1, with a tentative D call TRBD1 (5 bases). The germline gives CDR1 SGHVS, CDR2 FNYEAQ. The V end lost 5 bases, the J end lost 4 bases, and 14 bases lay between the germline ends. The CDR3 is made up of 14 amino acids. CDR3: CASSPGPPGTEAFF. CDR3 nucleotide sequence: TGTGCCAGCAGCCCAGGGCCTCCGGGCACTGAAGCTTTCTTT.

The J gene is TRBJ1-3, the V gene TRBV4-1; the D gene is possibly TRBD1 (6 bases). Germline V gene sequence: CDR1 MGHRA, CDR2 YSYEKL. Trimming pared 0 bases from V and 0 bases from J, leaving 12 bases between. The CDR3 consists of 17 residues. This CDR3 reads CASSQEGGLVSGNTIYF. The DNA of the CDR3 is TGCGCCAGCAGCCAAGAAGGGGGACTAGTCTCTGGAAACACCATATATTTT.

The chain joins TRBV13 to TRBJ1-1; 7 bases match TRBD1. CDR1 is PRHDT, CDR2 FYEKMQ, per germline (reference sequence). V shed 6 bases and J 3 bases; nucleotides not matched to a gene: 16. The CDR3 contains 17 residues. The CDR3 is CASSSDRRGGSYTEAFF. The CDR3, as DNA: TGTGCCAGCAGTTCGGACAGGAGGGGTGGTTCGTACACTGAAGCTTTCTTT.

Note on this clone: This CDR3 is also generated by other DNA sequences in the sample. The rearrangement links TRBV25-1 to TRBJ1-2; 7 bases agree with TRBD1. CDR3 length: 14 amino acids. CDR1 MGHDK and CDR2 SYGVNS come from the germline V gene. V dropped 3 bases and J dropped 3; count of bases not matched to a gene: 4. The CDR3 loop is CASSETGRYYGYTF. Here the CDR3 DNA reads TGTGCCAGCAGTGAGACAGGGAGGTACTATGGCTACACCTTC.

CDR3 amino acids: CASSGTGINYGYTF. DNA for the CDR3: TGTGCCAGCAGCGGGACAGGGATTAACTATGGCTACACCTTC. This rearrangement joins TRBV6-1 to TRBJ1-2; 9 nucleotides match TRBD1. This CDR3 comprises 14 residues. Germline lookup yields CDR1 MNHNS and CDR2 SASEGT. Trimming removed 6 bases from V and 1 base from J; junction bases left unmatched: 3.

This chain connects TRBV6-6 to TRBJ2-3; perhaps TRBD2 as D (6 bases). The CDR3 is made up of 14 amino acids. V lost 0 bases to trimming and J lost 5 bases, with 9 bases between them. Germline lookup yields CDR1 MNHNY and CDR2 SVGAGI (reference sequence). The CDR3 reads CASSYSGGGDTQYF. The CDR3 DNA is TGTGCCAGCAGTTACTCGGGGGGAGGAGATACGCAGTATTTT.

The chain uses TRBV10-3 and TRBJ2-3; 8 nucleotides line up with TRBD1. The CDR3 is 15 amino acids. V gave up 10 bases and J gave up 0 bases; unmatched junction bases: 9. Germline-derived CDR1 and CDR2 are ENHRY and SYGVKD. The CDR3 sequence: CATGQGLTSTDTQYF. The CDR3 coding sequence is TGTGCCACCGGACAGGGCTTAACTAGCACAGATACGCAGTATTTT.